The T cell receptor (beta chain) described here comes from a study of tumor and adjacent non-tumor tissue in lung cancer. Study-wide context: Aged roughly 30 to 76 years, patients included roughly ten men and 4 to 6 women with stage I to III disease.

No cell sorting was done before RNA was extracted from the tissue. Of note for this clonotype: The junction differs from germline at one of its ends, possibly a read error.

CDR1 and CDR2 (germline): ENHRY, SYGVKD. The CDR3 is 13 amino acids. The library came from three nested PCR rounds adapted from ARM-PCR protocols. TCRdb called the multiplex PCR reads again in MiXCR, with one record for every CDR3 protein. The sample records 90,000 or so distinct CDR3 sequences, 61% being singletons. The sequence was obtained from a man aged 70-80 years with non-small cell lung cancer. The chain links TRBV10-3 to TRBJ2-2; D is possibly TRBD2 (6 bases). The specimen sequenced was lung tumor tissue. CDR3 sequence reads: CAISDYSTREPFF. CDR3 DNA: TGTGCCATCAGTGACTACTCTACCCGGGAGCCGTTTTTT.